This passage covers 14 T cell receptor beta chains from one sample sequenced in a study of cytomegalovirus exposure and HLA in healthy donors. The PCR had 60 Vbeta and 13 Jbeta primers. Sequenced by immunoSEQ multiplex PCR; TCRdb stores in-frame clones only, minus some. The table shows about 43,000 clones, with roughly 60% occurring only once. The sequenced material came from PBMCs. Source of these receptors: a human donor in good health.

V usage is TRBV13 and J usage is TRBJ2-5; 9 positions agree with TRBD2. This CDR3 has 14 residues. Germline CDR1 reads PRHDT; CDR2 reads FYEKMQ (reference sequence). V dropped 7 bases and J dropped 5; count of bases not matched to a gene: 8. DNA of the CDR3: TGTGCCAGCAACGTGCGGGGGGGAGGGGAGACCCAGTACTTC. Amino acids: CASNVRGGGETQYF.

This clone was recorded only once. The CDR3 DNA sequence: TGTGCCAGTAGTGCGGACAGCAAAGGAGATGCTTTCTTT. This codes for CASSADSKGDAFF. The chain couples TRBV19 to TRBJ1-1; possible D gene TRBD1, 6 bases. V dropped 5 bases and J dropped 11 bases, with 18 bases sitting between them. This CDR3 is built from 13 residues. Germline CDR1 and CDR2: LNHDA and SQIVND (reference sequence).

This chain uses TRBV5-4 with TRBJ1-6; perhaps TRBD1 as D (5 bases). The CDR3 runs 15 residues. Per germline, CDR1 SGHNT and CDR2 YYREEE (reference sequence). Trimming removed 0 bases at V and 10 bases at J, with 14 bases between. CDR3 sequence: CASSLEGVQDSPLHF. The CDR3 nucleotides read TGTGCCAGCAGCTTGGAAGGGGTTCAGGACTCACCCCTCCACTTT.

The chain carries TRBV5-6 and TRBJ1-4; 8 nucleotides line up with TRBD1. After removal of 6 bases from V and 8 bases from J, the junction contained 12 bases not matched to a gene. The CDR3 has 15 residues. CDR1 is SGHDT and CDR2 is YYEEEE in the germline V gene. The CDR3 loop is CASTNRDRRGEKLFF. The CDR3 DNA is TGTGCCAGCACCAACCGGGACAGGCGCGGGGAAAAACTGTTTTTT.

This clone has more than one count but fewer than ten. This chain links TRBV6-5 with TRBJ2-7; possible D gene TRBD2, 7 bases. From germline, CDR1 is MNHEY and CDR2 SVGAGI. Between the trimmed V and J ends, which lost 3 bases and 0 bases, there was a span of 12 bases. This CDR3 contains 15 residues. The CDR3 coding sequence is TGTGCCAGCAGTTATGCGGGGGCCAGCTCCTACGAGCAGTACTTC. Translating it yields CASSYAGASSYEQYF.

Remarks on this clone: The same CDR3 also results from other DNA sequences found in this sample. V is TRBV29-1 and J is TRBJ1-2; possibly TRBD1 for D (6 bases). The CDR3 consists of 13 residues. CDR1 and CDR2 from the germline V gene are SQVTM and ANQGSEA. Trimming stripped 4 bases from V and 1 base from J, with 10 bases between. CDR3 loop: CSVGGGGNYGYTF. The CDR3 region has the DNA TGCAGCGTTGGAGGGGGGGGTAACTATGGCTACACCTTC.

This clone was counted between two and nine times. This chain joins TRBV10-3 and TRBJ2-5, with 10 positions matching TRBD2. CDR1 ENHRY and CDR2 SYGVKD come from the germline V gene. The CDR3 contains 16 residues. Trimming removed 2 bases from V and 5 bases from J; junction bases left unmatched: 8. This CDR3 is CAISETSGGAGETQYF. The CDR3 nucleotides read TGTGCCATCAGTGAGACAAGCGGGGGGGCCGGTGAGACCCAGTACTTC.

This clone came up a few times. J is TRBJ1-2 and V is TRBV7-8; D uncertain. Looked up from germline, CDR1 is SGHVS and CDR2 is FQNEAQ. The CDR3 extends over 13 amino acids. Trimming stripped 3 bases from V and 0 bases from J, with 5 bases between. CDR3 coding DNA: TGTGCCAGCAGCTTCGGGACTAACTATGGCTACACCTTC. Translated, it gives CASSFGTNYGYTF.

The chain uses TRBV7-3 and TRBJ2-2, with 9 bases fitting TRBD2. The V gene end was trimmed by 1 base and the J gene end by 6 bases; junction bases not matched to a gene: 6. The CDR3 sequence is 16 residues long. Looked up from germline, CDR1 is SGHTA and CDR2 is FQGTGA. Here the CDR3 reads CASSLMGTSFSGELFF. CDR3 sequence (DNA): TGTGCCAGCAGCTTAATGGGGACTAGCTTCTCCGGGGAGCTGTTTTTT.

The chain combines TRBV7-9 with TRBJ2-5; D perhaps matches TRBD2 (6 bases). The CDR3 has 16 amino acids. CDR1 is SEHNR, CDR2 FQNEAQ, per germline (reference sequence). The V end was cut by 5 bases, the J end by 2 bases, with 18 bases between. In DNA form, the CDR3 reads TGTGCCAGCAGCCCCCAGCAGGGCCGGGGGCAAGAGACCCAGTACTTC. Its translation is CASSPQQGRGQETQYF.

The chain couples TRBV28 to TRBJ1-5; 8 positions match TRBD1. The J segment lost 7 bases and the V segment lost 3 bases, leaving 11 bases of the junction unmatched. Germline-derived CDR1 and CDR2 are MDHEN and SYDVKM. The CDR3 runs to 16 residues. The CDR3 nucleotides are TGTGCCAGCAGTTTCCATGGACAGGGAAGAGGACAGCCCCAGCATTTT. Translating gives CASSFHGQGRGQPQHF. The whole variable domain, filled in from reference TRBV28 and TRBJ1-5, reads DVKVTQSSRYLVKRTGEKVFLECVQDMDHENMFWYRQDPGLGLRLIYFSYDVKMKEKGDIPEGYSVSREKKERFSLILESASTNQTSMYLCASSFHGQGRGQPQHFGDGTRLSIL.

This rearrangement joins TRBV7-6 to TRBJ1-3, with D tentatively TRBD1 (5 bases). Germline V gene data show CDR1 as SGHVS and CDR2 as FNYEAQ. Trimming cost V 3 bases and J 4 bases, with 16 bases left between them. CDR3 length: 16 amino acids. CDR3: CASSLGGGNVGNTIYF. The CDR3 region has the DNA TGTGCCAGCAGCTTGGGTGGGGGGAACGTAGGAAACACCATATATTTT.

This clone was picked up a small number of times. The CDR3 sequence: CASRSGIYEQYF. CDR3 DNA sequence: TGTGCCAGCAGGTCAGGGATTTACGAGCAGTACTTC. V and J are TRBV6-1 and TRBJ2-7; perhaps TRBD1 as D (5 bases). V lost 6 bases and J 4 bases, leaving 10 bases between the germline ends. Germline V gene sequence: CDR1 MNHNS, CDR2 SASEGT. This CDR3 contains 12 residues.

The V and J genes are TRBV28 and TRBJ1-2; 11 bases agree with TRBD1. The CDR3 totals 15 residues. V was pared by 2 bases and J by 7 bases, with 6 bases of the junction left unmatched. Germline V lookup: CDR1 MDHEN, CDR2 SYDVKM. As DNA, the CDR3 is TGTGCCAGCAGTTTAGGGACAGGGGGGAGCAGTGGCTACACCTTC. Translated, it gives CASSLGTGGSSGYTF.